Below, one T cell receptor (beta chain) is given with its context. These data come from a study of T cell changes during pregnancy in multiple sclerosis. Some clones are missing from TCRdb's copy, which holds only in-frame ones; the method was immunoSEQ multiplex PCR. This table holds around 81,000 clones, about nine tenths found once. J lost 4 bases, V lost 6 bases, and 3 bases had no gene match. CDR1 is SNHLY, CDR2 FYNNEI, per germline. The CDR3 spans 14 residues. The origin of this receptor is a female donor in good health, enrolled as a control in a pregnancy study. The specimen comprised peripheral blood, sampled after pregnancy. The V gene is TRBV2, the J gene TRBJ2-7, with 13 positions matching TRBD2. The CDR3 loop reads CASSWTSGSYEQYF. The CDR3 DNA follows: TGTGCCAGCAGCTGGACTAGCGGGAGTTACGAGCAGTACTTC.